This T cell receptor beta chain was identified in a study of T cell responses to AZD1222 COVID-19 vaccine. Study context: Analyses pooled second doses at about 4 or about 12 weeks.

Trimming stripped 5 bases from V and 2 bases from J, with 9 bases between. The CDR3 consists of 14 residues. Germline CDR1 and CDR2: SGHTA and FQGNSA. With respect to this clone: Its cognate antigen is unknown.

Sequencing used immunoSEQ multiplex PCR; TCRdb keeps in-frame clones, though not all of them. Of about 78,000 clones listed, about 82% are singletons. Study findings and constraints: In all cases, repertoires were sampled only after the peak T cell response. Spike-specific TCR breadth and depth grew following two AZD1222 doses. Most donors were white British, females outnumbered males, and clonal diversity was possibly underestimated.

V is TRBV7-2 and J is TRBJ2-2, with TRBD2 as a possible D gene (5 bases). This clonotype was sampled from an adult in good health. The sequencing used peripheral blood, collected on day 0 of AZD1222 vaccination. The CDR3 reads CASSLRTNTGELFF. Written as DNA, the CDR3 is TGTGCCAGCAGCCTCCGGACTAACACCGGGGAGCTGTTTTTT.